This T cell receptor (beta chain) was sequenced during a study of naive and memory T cell subsets. The SP2 primer and nested alpha and beta constant region primers amplified ligated cDNA in four rounds. Reverse transcription of blood and skin TCR RNA was primed at alpha and beta constant regions. A single record per CDR3 protein comes from TCRdb applying MiXCR to the 5' RACE reads. The profile shows about 56,000 distinct CDR3 sequences, about 7.1% of them singletons. This clonotype was detected many times. The library had UMIs added by 3' ligation of an oligonucleotide to TCR cDNA. Germline assignment: CDR1 SGHTA and CDR2 FQGNSA. V was pared by 3 bases and J by 4 bases, with 9 bases between. This CDR3 has 13 residues.

This clonotype was obtained from a female donor in good health. The chain combines TRBV7-2 with TRBJ1-1; D is unresolved. This CDR3 reads CASSLFRITEAFF. The CDR3 DNA follows: TGTGCCAGCAGCTTGTTTCGGATCACTGAAGCTTTCTTT.